Sequencing of this TCR beta chain was carried out in a study of technical replicates of blood from several donors. This clone was detected a few times. V was cut by 2 bases and J by 6 bases, with 16 bases left in between. This CDR3 is 16 amino acids long. Germline values: CDR1 LNHNV, CDR2 YYDKDF (reference sequence). The repertoire was sequenced with immunoSEQ multiplex PCR; TCRdb's copy has only in-frame clones and lacks some. The table lists 81,000 or so clones, about 96% of them singletons, with around 0.2% in the top ten. Material: T cells isolated from PBMCs. This chain uses TRBV15 with TRBJ2-2; possibly TRBD2 for D (6 bases). This clonotype originated in a human donor in good health. The CDR3 sequence: CATSRLEEGPSGELFF. The DNA of the CDR3 is TGTGCCACCAGCAGACTGGAGGAGGGCCCTTCCGGGGAGCTGTTTTTT.